The 20 T cell receptor beta chains below all came from one sample that was sequenced in a study of shared clonotypes between healthy human individuals. Here immunoSEQ multiplex PCR was the method, and the copy in TCRdb shows in-frame clones only, minus some. The sample has more than 500,000 clones; 95% are singletons. The naive CD8 subset, CD45RO-negative cells positively selected for CCR7, excluded terminally differentiated effector memory CD45RA+ cells. The sequenced material came from naive CD8+ T cells sorted from blood. Source of these receptors: a woman aged 25-40 years in good health.

This chain links TRBV7-8 with TRBJ2-7, with D unresolved. The ends were cut back, 1 base at V and 6 bases at J, with 7 bases in the middle. The CDR3 extends over 12 amino acids. Germline V gene data show CDR1 as SGHVS and CDR2 as FQNEAQ. The CDR3 nucleotides read TGTGCCAGCAGCTTAGGTCGCGGCGAGCAGTACTTC. Translation: CASSLGRGEQYF.

The chain is built from TRBV6-5 and TRBJ1-1; D might be TRBD1 (5 bases). The V gene lost 4 bases and the J gene lost 0 bases, with 9 bases spanning the gap. Germline loops: CDR1 MNHEY, CDR2 SVGAGI. CDR3 length: 14 residues. CDR3: CASSSGQMNTEAFF. The CDR3 DNA is TGTGCCAGCAGTTCAGGGCAAATGAACACTGAAGCTTTCTTT.

The chain links TRBV14 to TRBJ2-7; D tentatively reads TRBD1 or TRBD2 (6 bases each). This CDR3 has 15 residues. Trimming removed 3 bases from V and 6 bases from J, with 18 bases in between. Germline values: CDR1 SGHDN, CDR2 FVKESK. CDR3 DNA sequence: TGTGCCAGCAGCCACGAGGGGGGTGACCCCCTCGAGCAGTACTTC. This codes for CASSHEGGDPLEQYF.

This clone was detected only once. This CDR3 is also generated by other DNA sequences in the sample. The rearrangement links TRBV5-4 to TRBJ2-7, with 9 positions matching TRBD1. With 0 bases clipped from V and 4 bases from J, the junction kept 2 bases outside the gene matches. Germline loops: CDR1 SGHNT, CDR2 YYREEE (reference sequence). The CDR3 has 14 amino acids. As DNA, the CDR3 is TGTGCCAGCAGCTTGGGGGACAGGGCTTACGAGCAGTACTTC. Translation: CASSLGDRAYEQYF.

This chain links TRBV5-1 with TRBJ1-1, with 7 positions matching TRBD1. This CDR3 spans 14 amino acids. Unmatched junction bases numbered 6, after V lost 6 bases and J lost 1 base. Looked up from germline, CDR1 is SGHRS and CDR2 is YFSETQ. The CDR3 DNA follows: TGCGCCAGCACCCGACAGGGTGAGAACACTGAAGCTTTCTTT. Residues: CASTRQGENTEAFF.

The chain links TRBV5-6 to TRBJ2-7, with TRBD2 matching 10 bases. Looked up from germline, CDR1 is SGHDT and CDR2 is YYEEEE. This CDR3 spans 15 amino acids. With 3 bases clipped from V and 2 bases from J, the junction kept 5 bases outside the gene matches. The CDR3 region has the DNA TGTGCCAGCAGCTGGACTAGCGGCGGAACCTACGAGCAGTACTTC. It codes for CASSWTSGGTYEQYF. Variable domain in full (rest from reference TRBV5-6 and TRBJ2-7): DAGVTQSPTHLIKTRGQQVTLRCSPKSGHDTVSWYQQALGQGPQFIFQYYEEEERQRGNFPDRFSGHQFPNYSSELNVNALLLGDSALYLCASSWTSGGTYEQYFGPGTRLTVT.

The chain employs TRBV7-9 and TRBJ2-3, with a weak D call TRBD1 (5 bases). CDR1 and CDR2 from the germline V gene are SEHNR and FQNEAQ (reference sequence). This CDR3 has 15 residues. Trimming left V 5 bases short and J 4 bases short, with 16 bases between. The CDR3 is CASSPLRGRADTQYF. In DNA form, the CDR3 reads TGTGCCAGCAGCCCTTTAAGGGGTAGGGCAGATACGCAGTATTTT.

The CDR3 nucleotides read TGTGCCAGCAGTTTCATGCAGGTCGGGGCCAACGTCCTGACTTTC. It specifies CASSFMQVGANVLTF. The V gene is TRBV28, the J gene TRBJ2-6; unclear D gene. The CDR3 is made up of 15 amino acids. Looked up from germline, CDR1 is MDHEN and CDR2 is SYDVKM. The V gene lost 3 bases and the J gene lost 4 bases, with 10 bases spanning the gap.

This rearrangement joins TRBV11-1 to TRBJ2-7; the match to TRBD2 covers 11 bases. Germline trimming cut 1 base from V and 3 bases from J; bases unmatched to any gene: 5. The CDR3 has 16 amino acids. Germline V gene data show CDR1 as SGHAT and CDR2 as FQDESV (reference sequence). CDR3 in DNA: TGTGCCAGCAGCTTAGATGGACTAGCGGGCTTCTACGAGCAGTACTTC. Translated, it gives CASSLDGLAGFYEQYF.

The chain recombines TRBV5-6 with TRBJ2-7; D is unclear. V lost 2 bases to trimming and J lost 3 bases, with 12 bases between them. CDR3 length: 14 amino acids. Germline V gene data show CDR1 as SGHDT and CDR2 as YYEEEE. CDR3 loop: CASSFSNEVYEQYF. As DNA, the CDR3 is TGTGCCAGCAGCTTCAGTAACGAAGTCTACGAGCAGTACTTC.

This clone has just one count. The chain carries TRBV19 and TRBJ2-5; the match to TRBD2 covers 7 bases. The tail of the sequence fits TRBJ2-7 better, so the J call may be wrong. The CDR3 is 15 residues long. The germline gives CDR1 LNHDA, CDR2 SQIVND (reference sequence). The CDR3 DNA reads as TGTGCCAGTAGTATAGACGACGGGAGGATGTACGAGCAGTACTTC. Its translation: CASSIDDGRMYEQYF.

The rearrangement joins TRBV9 to TRBJ2-5; the D call may be TRBD1 or TRBD2 (5 bases each). This CDR3 spans 15 amino acids. With 4 bases removed from V and 1 base from J, the gap between germline ends came to 14 bases. Germline V CDR1 and CDR2: SGDLS, YYNGEE. CDR3 sequence: CASSSAEGSQETQYF. The CDR3 nucleotides read TGTGCCAGCAGCTCGGCTGAGGGGAGCCAAGAGACCCAGTACTTC. Filled out from reference TRBV9 and TRBJ2-5, the complete variable domain reads DSGVTQTPKHLITATGQRVTLRCSPRSGDLSVYWYQQSLDQGLQFLIQYYNGEERAKGNILERFSAQQFPDLHSELNLSSLELGDSALYFCASSSAEGSQETQYFGPGTRLLVL.

J is TRBJ2-7 and V is TRBV7-8; D is possibly TRBD1 (7 bases). V lost 5 bases and J 4 bases, leaving 15 bases between the germline ends. CDR3 size: 14 residues. Germline CDR1 and CDR2: SGHVS and FQNEAQ. The CDR3 spells CASSPQGGGYEQYF. CDR3 nucleotide sequence: TGTGCCAGCAGCCCTCAGGGGGGCGGGTACGAGCAGTACTTC.

This chain joins TRBV13 and TRBJ2-7; 7 bases line up with TRBD1. The CDR3 is made up of 16 amino acids. Per germline, CDR1 PRHDT and CDR2 FYEKMQ (reference sequence). Unmatched junction bases numbered 11, after V lost 5 bases and J lost 1 base. For the CDR3, the DNA is TGTGCCAGCAGCCCTGGGCGACAGGGAATTTCCTACGAGCAGTACTTC. Protein product: CASSPGRQGISYEQYF.

The V and J genes are TRBV5-6 and TRBJ2-5, with 9 nucleotides matching TRBD2. The trim removed 2 bases at V and 4 bases at J, leaving 12 bases unmatched. This CDR3 spans 17 amino acids. CDR1 and CDR2 from the germline V gene are SGHDT and YYEEEE. The CDR3 coding sequence is TGTGCCAGCAGCTTTCGTTTCGTCGCGGGAGGGCTAGAGACCCAGTACTTC. Its protein product is CASSFRFVAGGLETQYF.

V usage is TRBV6-5 and J usage is TRBJ1-5; D call uncertain. Germline V gene data show CDR1 as MNHEY and CDR2 as SVGAGI. The CDR3 length is 14 residues. Deletions cut 6 bases from V and 0 bases from J, with 9 bases between. CDR3 protein: CASSQASSNQPQHF. The DNA of the CDR3 is TGTGCCAGCAGCCAAGCTTCTAGCAATCAGCCCCAGCATTTT.

This chain uses TRBV7-9 with TRBJ1-1; D unclear. The germline V gene encodes CDR1 SEHNR and CDR2 FQNEAQ (reference sequence). The CDR3 has 13 amino acids. Trimming removed 3 bases at V and 3 bases at J, with 8 bases between. DNA of the CDR3: TGTGCCAGCAGCTTCACTTATCACACTGAAGCTTTCTTT. Amino acids: CASSFTYHTEAFF.

The J gene is TRBJ1-1, the V gene TRBV19; D unclear. Trimming took 2 bases from V and 5 from J, leaving 9 bases between them. CDR3 length: 13 amino acids. Per germline, CDR1 LNHDA and CDR2 SQIVND (reference sequence). CDR3 DNA: TGTGCCAGTAGTATATGGGGTAAGACTGAAGCTTTCTTT. It is translated as CASSIWGKTEAFF.

The V call is TRBV7-9, the J call TRBJ2-1; TRBD2 is a possible D gene (6 bases). The CDR3 length is 14 residues. The V end lost 1 base, the J end lost 5 bases, and 9 bases lay between the germline ends. Germline CDR1 SEHNR, CDR2 FQNEAQ (reference sequence). CDR3 protein: CASSLVTGDNEQFF. The CDR3 DNA reads TGTGCCAGCAGCTTAGTTACGGGGGACAATGAGCAGTTCTTC.

This chain uses TRBV28 with TRBJ1-1, with no clear D. CDR1 and CDR2 (germline): MDHEN, SYDVKM. This CDR3 comprises 18 residues. Trimming removed 7 bases at V and 4 bases at J, with 28 bases between. As DNA, the CDR3 is TGTGCCAGCACCCGAACCCAACCTCGGTACCCCGAGAGCACTGAAGCTTTCTTT. This sequence encodes CASTRTQPRYPESTEAFF.